The 23 T cell receptor beta chains reported below all come from one sample, sequenced in a study of control samples from healthy donors and cancer patients. Measured with immunoSEQ multiplex PCR; TCRdb has only the in-frame clones, and not every one. The repertoire table contains some 180,000 clones. Sequencing input: blood. These receptors all stem from a woman in her thirties in good health.

The chain employs TRBV7-9 and TRBJ1-1; D remains ambiguous. This CDR3 comprises 13 residues. V was trimmed by 0 bases and J by 5 bases, leaving 7 bases between them. Germline CDR1 and CDR2: SEHNR and FQNEAQ (reference sequence). The CDR3 sequence: CASSLADRTEAFF. CDR3 coding DNA: TGTGCCAGCAGCTTAGCGGACCGAACTGAAGCTTTCTTT.

The J gene is TRBJ1-5, the V gene TRBV11-2; D not certain. The V gene's germline CDR1 is SGHAT and CDR2 FQNNGV. V was clipped by 0 bases and J by 5 bases, with 5 bases between them. The CDR3 consists of 13 residues. This CDR3 is CASSLDGYQPQHF. The CDR3 DNA reads as TGTGCCAGCAGCTTAGATGGATATCAGCCCCAGCATTTT.

V gene TRBV6-6 combines with J gene TRBJ2-1, with D hard to call. Trimming took 6 bases from V and 7 from J, leaving 10 bases between them. The CDR3 spans 12 residues. The germline CDR1 and CDR2 sequences are MNHNY and SVGAGI (reference sequence). CDR3 protein: CASSPRANEQFF. For the CDR3, the DNA is TGTGCCAGCAGCCCCCGGGCAAATGAGCAGTTCTTC.

CDR3 DNA: TGTGCCAGCAGCCAAGGGGTCTTCCAGGGGAGTGGGCAGTACTTC. Encoded protein: CASSQGVFQGSGQYF. This chain uses TRBV3-1 (or the pseudogene TRBV3-2) with TRBJ2-7; the D gene is possibly TRBD1 (6 bases). The V and J ends lost 1 base and 9 bases respectively, with 19 bases between them. Germline CDR1 and CDR2: LGHDT and YNNKEL (reference sequence). The CDR3 covers 15 residues.

The chain carries TRBV14 and TRBJ1-2, with D uncertain. The V and J ends lost 5 bases and 3 bases respectively, with 13 bases between them. The CDR3 contains 14 residues. CDR1 SGHDN and CDR2 FVKESK come from the germline V gene. CDR3 sequence reads: CASSDKDDYYGYTF. CDR3 in DNA: TGTGCCAGCAGCGATAAGGACGACTACTATGGCTACACCTTC.

The V and J genes are TRBV27 and TRBJ2-2; 9 bases line up with TRBD1. The CDR3 sequence is 14 residues long. V trimming: 5 bases; J trimming: 7 bases; junction bases outside the gene matches: 5. Looked up from germline, CDR1 is MNHEY and CDR2 is SMNVEV (reference sequence). The CDR3, as DNA: TGTGCCAGCAGTACAGGGGGCCGAGGCGGGGAGCTGTTTTTT. It translates to CASSTGGRGGELFF.

The chain carries TRBV28 and TRBJ1-2; unclear D gene. The CDR3 contains 12 residues. Germline lookup yields CDR1 MDHEN and CDR2 SYDVKM. V was pared by 8 bases and J by 4 bases, with 11 bases between. CDR3 sequence reads: CASGRTVYGYTF. CDR3 in DNA: TGTGCCAGCGGTCGGACGGTCTATGGCTACACCTTC.

This chain links TRBV4-3 with TRBJ2-7; TRBD2 is a possible D gene (5 bases). CDR1 and CDR2 from the germline V gene are LGHNA and YSLEER. V was trimmed by 4 bases and J by 0 bases, leaving 10 bases between them. The CDR3 contains 14 residues. CDR3 in amino acids: CASSPDFLSYEQYF. CDR3 in DNA: TGCGCCAGCAGCCCGGACTTTCTCTCCTACGAGCAGTACTTC.

V and J are TRBV11-2 and TRBJ1-6; tentatively, D is TRBD1 (5 bases). Per the germline V gene, CDR1 is SGHAT and CDR2 is FQNNGV. Trimming removed 5 bases at V and 11 bases at J, with 13 bases between. The CDR3 is made up of 13 amino acids. The CDR3 spells CASSHPGSPPLHF. DNA of the CDR3: TGTGCCAGCAGCCATCCAGGGTCGCCACCCCTCCACTTT.

V is TRBV10-3 and J is TRBJ2-1; D may be TRBD1 or TRBD2 (6 bases each). The CDR3 consists of 14 residues. The ends were cut back, 6 bases at V and 1 base at J, with 10 bases in the middle. Germline V gene data show CDR1 as ENHRY and CDR2 as SYGVKD. The CDR3 reads CAIREGGSYNEQFF. The CDR3 region has the DNA TGTGCCATCAGGGAGGGGGGTTCCTACAATGAGCAGTTCTTC.

This chain links TRBV28 with TRBJ1-4; TRBD1 is a possible D gene (6 bases). The germline V gene has CDR1 MDHEN and CDR2 SYDVKM. The CDR3 has 17 amino acids. Trimming removed 11 bases from V and 2 bases from J, with 24 bases in between. Here the CDR3 DNA reads TGTGCCGGGAGACGCAGGGCAGGGGTTCAGACTAATGAAAAACTGTTTTTT. Protein product: CAGRRRAGVQTNEKLFF. The full variable domain, in which reference TRBV28 and TRBJ1-4 provide the parts outside the CDR3, is DVKVTQSSRYLVKRTGEKVFLECVQDMDHENMFWYRQDPGLGLRLIYFSYDVKMKEKGDIPEGYSVSREKKERFSLILESASTNQTSMYLCAGRRRAGVQTNEKLFFGSGTQLSVL.

The V call is TRBV5-4, the J call TRBJ2-6; weak D call: TRBD1 (5 bases). V was pared by 4 bases and J by 0 bases, with 14 bases between. The CDR3 is 17 amino acids. Germline-derived CDR1 and CDR2 are SGHNT and YYREEE (reference sequence). This CDR3 is CASSPFPTVSGANVLTF. CDR3 DNA sequence: TGTGCCAGCAGCCCGTTCCCGACAGTCTCTGGGGCCAACGTCCTGACTTTC. The full variable domain, its missing parts supplied by reference TRBV5-4 and TRBJ2-6, is ETGVTQSPTHLIKTRGQQVTLRCSSQSGHNTVSWYQQALGQGPQFIFQYYREEENGRGNFPPRFSGLQFPNYSSELNVNALELDDSALYLCASSPFPTVSGANVLTFGAGSRLTVL.

V gene TRBV6-5 combines with J gene TRBJ2-7; TRBD1 aligns across 8 bases. CDR3 size: 16 residues. The germline V gene has CDR1 MNHEY and CDR2 SVGAGI. V was clipped by 4 bases and J by 4 bases; unmatched bases: 12. CDR3 DNA: TGTGCCAGCAGTTTTAGAACAGGGGGAGGTATTTACGAGCAGTACTTC. Its translation: CASSFRTGGGIYEQYF.

J is TRBJ2-7 and V is TRBV4-2; 8 bases match TRBD2. This CDR3 is built from 18 residues. Germline assignment: CDR1 LGHNA and CDR2 YNFKEQ. Trimming at V came to 1 base and at J to 2 bases, leaving 13 bases not matched to a gene. The CDR3 bases are TGTGCCAGCAGCCAAGTGAGCCCAAGCGGGGGAGAACCCTACGAGCAGTACTTC. It yields the protein CASSQVSPSGGEPYEQYF.

The rearrangement uses TRBV24-1 and TRBJ2-1; TRBD1 is a possible D gene (6 bases). This CDR3 is built from 18 residues. Looked up from germline, CDR1 is KGHDR and CDR2 is SFDVKD. The V end lost 3 bases, the J end lost 2 bases, and 19 bases lay between the germline ends. CDR3 amino acids: CATSDETYREGAYNEQFF. CDR3 DNA: TGTGCCACCAGTGATGAAACTTACAGGGAAGGAGCCTACAATGAGCAGTTCTTC.

The CDR3 sequence: CASGTGDEKLFF. CDR3 DNA: TGTGCCAGCGGAACAGGGGATGAAAAACTGTTTTTT. The chain carries TRBV6-5 and TRBJ1-4; 7 positions agree with TRBD1. V trimming: 8 bases; J trimming: 6 bases; junction bases outside the gene matches: 3. This CDR3 is 12 amino acids long. Germline V gene data show CDR1 as MNHEY and CDR2 as SVGAGI.

The rearrangement uses TRBV28 and TRBJ1-2; D call uncertain. Trimming shortened V by 8 bases and J by 3 bases, and 13 bases separated the two germline ends. Germline CDR1 reads MDHEN; CDR2 reads SYDVKM. The length of the CDR3 is 13 residues. The CDR3 reads CASQLPGHYGYTF. The DNA of the CDR3 is TGTGCCAGCCAACTCCCCGGGCACTATGGCTACACCTTC.

The V and J genes are TRBV5-1 and TRBJ1-5; D perhaps matches TRBD1 (5 bases). The length of the CDR3 is 14 residues. Germline lookup yields CDR1 SGHRS and CDR2 YFSETQ. Trimming pared 0 bases from V and 7 bases from J, leaving 11 bases between. The CDR3 nucleotides read TGCGCCAGCAGCTTGGTTGTAGGGGTACAGCCCCAGCATTTT. Protein product: CASSLVVGVQPQHF. Drawing the rest from reference TRBV5-1 and TRBJ1-5, the complete variable domain is KAGVTQTPRYLIKTRGQQVTLSCSPISGHRSVSWYQQTPGQGLQFLFEYFSETQRNKGNFPGRFSGRQFSNSRSEMNVSTLELGDSALYLCASSLVVGVQPQHFGDGTRLSIL.

The V gene is TRBV4-1, the J gene TRBJ1-2; the D gene is possibly TRBD1 (6 bases). Looked up from germline, CDR1 is MGHRA and CDR2 is YSYEKL. V was shortened by 6 bases and J by 0 bases, with 17 bases between the two germline ends. CDR3 length: 16 amino acids. The CDR3 DNA sequence: TGCGCCAGCAGACCTGGGACAACCAAACCTAACTATGGCTACACCTTC. This encodes CASRPGTTKPNYGYTF.

The chain carries TRBV28 and TRBJ1-6; D perhaps matches TRBD1 (5 bases). The germline gives CDR1 MDHEN, CDR2 SYDVKM. The CDR3 is 17 residues long. V was pared by 3 bases and J by 1 base, with 13 bases between. The CDR3 sequence is CASSLSGRLSYNSPLHF. The CDR3 coding sequence is TGTGCCAGCAGTTTGTCGGGGCGGTTGTCCTATAATTCACCCCTCCACTTT. Complete variable domain (other parts from reference TRBV28 and TRBJ1-6): DVKVTQSSRYLVKRTGEKVFLECVQDMDHENMFWYRQDPGLGLRLIYFSYDVKMKEKGDIPEGYSVSREKKERFSLILESASTNQTSMYLCASSLSGRLSYNSPLHFGNGTRLTVT.

This rearrangement joins TRBV6-5 to TRBJ1-2; D might be TRBD1 (6 bases). The ends were cut back, 8 bases at V and 4 bases at J, with 17 bases in the middle. Germline V CDR1 and CDR2: MNHEY, SVGAGI. This CDR3 spans 14 amino acids. The CDR3 DNA is TGTGCCAGCGGAGGCGGGCAGGGGTCCTATGGCTACACCTTC. As protein: CASGGGQGSYGYTF.

This rearrangement joins TRBV7-6 to TRBJ1-1, with D unclear. V was cut by 5 bases and J by 1 base, with 8 bases left in between. This CDR3 region has 13 residues. Germline V gene sequence: CDR1 SGHVS, CDR2 FNYEAQ. The CDR3 reads CASSRQENTEAFF. DNA for the CDR3: TGTGCCAGCAGCCGGCAGGAGAACACTGAAGCTTTCTTT.

The chain carries TRBV5-1 and TRBJ2-5; TRBD2 agrees at 12 bases. CDR1 and CDR2 from the germline V gene are SGHRS and YFSETQ. The CDR3 runs to 15 residues. J was trimmed by 0 bases and V by 6 bases; bases with no gene match: 3. The chain's CDR3 is CASTRTSGDQETQYF. For the CDR3, the DNA is TGCGCCAGCACTCGGACTAGCGGGGACCAAGAGACCCAGTACTTC.